These 15 T cell receptor beta chains were sequenced from one sample in a study of blood T cell repertoires in COVID-19 (TCRdb year 2020). The library was made by the immunoSEQ multiplex PCR assay. As stored in TCRdb, this immuneACCESS dataset retains in-frame rearrangements with V and J assigned. A fraction of the clones does not appear; measured against another copy, unresolved V genes explain less than half of the discrepancy, and the remainder lacks a known reason. The sample table contains 150,000 to 200,000 clones; only one count was recorded for 70% to 90% of them. The top ten constitute 20% to 25% of the sample. The sample taken for sequencing was peripheral blood. The receptors were sampled from a man aged 60-69 years with active or convalescent COVID-19.

The rearrangement joins TRBV29-1 to TRBJ1-2, with TRBD1 matching over 7 bases. The CDR3 runs 13 residues. Per germline, CDR1 SQVTM and CDR2 ANQGSEA. The ends lost 6 bases at V and 8 bases at J; junction bases unmatched: 12. CDR3 loop: CSVASGTVYGYTF. CDR3 DNA: TGCAGCGTCGCTTCGGGGACAGTTTACGGCTACACCTTC.

The rearrangement links TRBV19 to TRBJ2-6; 8 bases are shared with TRBD1. CDR1 and CDR2 from the germline V gene are LNHDA and SQIVND (reference sequence). The CDR3 covers 18 residues. V was clipped by 7 bases and J by 0 bases; unmatched bases: 11. The CDR3 sequence: CASNDPGQVISGANVLTF. DNA for the CDR3: TGTGCCAGTAATGACCCGGGACAGGTGATCTCTGGGGCCAACGTCCTGACTTTC.

The rearrangement joins TRBV6-5 to TRBJ1-2; the D is unclear. Per the germline V gene, CDR1 is MNHEY and CDR2 is SVGAGI. V lost 4 bases and J 2 bases, leaving 14 bases between the germline ends. The CDR3 spans 15 residues. Here the CDR3 DNA reads TGTGCCAGCAGTTCCCAGGTGAACAGCAACTATGGCTACACCTTC. It encodes CASSSQVNSNYGYTF.

This clone appeared once. The chain couples TRBV3-1 (or the pseudogene TRBV3-2) to TRBJ1-6; no firm D call. The V end was cut by 3 bases, the J end by 10 bases, with 19 bases between. This CDR3 region has 16 residues. Germline V gene sequence: CDR1 LGHDT, CDR2 YNNKEL (reference sequence). DNA for the CDR3: TGTGCCAGCAGCCAGGCCGGCGCGGCTAGAAACTCACCCCTCCACTTT. This encodes CASSQAGAARNSPLHF.

The chain has TRBV2 and TRBJ1-5, with a possible D match to TRBD1 (6 bases). The germline V gene has CDR1 SNHLY and CDR2 FYNNEI. This CDR3 is built from 13 residues. The V end was cut by 6 bases, the J end by 3 bases, with 9 bases between. The CDR3 here is CASRGDNNQPQHF. CDR3 DNA: TGTGCCAGCAGGGGGGACAACAATCAGCCCCAGCATTTT.

The CDR3 nucleotides are TGTGCCAGCAGTCCCGAAATTGACACAGGGAGACACTATGGCTACACCTTC. Residues: CASSPEIDTGRHYGYTF. The chain is built from TRBV6-6 and TRBJ1-2; tentatively, D is TRBD1 (6 bases). The CDR3 contains 17 residues. Germline CDR1 is MNHNY and CDR2 is SVGAGI (reference sequence). The V end was cut by 5 bases, the J end by 3 bases, with 22 bases between.

V usage is TRBV5-1 and J usage is TRBJ2-1; perhaps TRBD2 as D (5 bases). The CDR3 extends over 15 amino acids. Germline V gene sequence: CDR1 SGHRS, CDR2 YFSETQ. The V end lost 5 bases, the J end lost 5 bases, and 17 bases lay between the germline ends. Here the CDR3 reads CASSPLATLDNEQFF. The CDR3 coding sequence is TGCGCCAGCAGTCCCCTAGCAACCTTAGACAATGAGCAGTTCTTC.

V is TRBV2 and J is TRBJ1-5, with a weak D call TRBD1 (5 bases). The CDR3 contains 14 residues. The germline CDR1 and CDR2 sequences are SNHLY and FYNNEI. V was trimmed by 4 bases and J by 3 bases, leaving 10 bases between them. The CDR3 bases are TGTGCCAGCAGTGGACAGACTGACAATCAGCCCCAGCATTTT. Protein: CASSGQTDNQPQHF.

J is TRBJ2-3 and V is TRBV29-1; 8 positions match TRBD1. Trimming cost V 6 bases and J 4 bases; bases outside gene matches: 6. This CDR3 has 13 residues. Germline values: CDR1 SQVTM, CDR2 ANQGSEA. CDR3 residues: CSVNKQGADTQYF. The CDR3 nucleotides are TGCAGCGTGAACAAACAGGGGGCAGATACGCAGTATTTT.

A remark on this clone: A read error may explain this, as a much larger clone is one base away. CDR3: CASSDRSTDTQYF. The CDR3 coding sequence is TGTGCCAGTAGTGACAGGAGCACAGATACGCAGTATTTT. This chain uses TRBV19 with TRBJ2-3, with TRBD1 as a possible D gene (6 bases). The V gene's germline CDR1 is LNHDA and CDR2 SQIVND (reference sequence). The CDR3 sequence is 13 residues long. V was clipped by 5 bases and J by 0 bases, with 6 bases between them.

This chain links TRBV9 with TRBJ2-6, with 7 bases fitting TRBD1. Germline CDR1 reads SGDLS; CDR2 reads YYNGEE. The CDR3 has 18 amino acids. J lost 1 base, V lost 2 bases, and 9 bases had no gene match. This chain's CDR3 is CASSVGPGTESGANVLTF. The CDR3, as DNA: TGTGCCAGCAGCGTCGGGCCCGGGACAGAATCTGGGGCCAACGTCCTGACTTTC.

The V call is TRBV4-1, the J call TRBJ2-4, with D possibly matching TRBD2 (5 bases). Germline CDR1 MGHRA, CDR2 YSYEKL. The CDR3 has 16 amino acids. Trimming removed 4 bases at V and 0 bases at J, with 13 bases between. DNA of the CDR3: TGCGCCAGCAGCCCCATTCGCGGGTCAGCCAAAAACATTCAGTACTTC. Translating gives CASSPIRGSAKNIQYF.

The V call is TRBV29-1, the J call TRBJ2-1; 9 positions match TRBD1. J was trimmed by 6 bases and V by 6 bases; bases with no gene match: 3. Germline CDR1 SQVTM, CDR2 ANQGSEA. The CDR3 consists of 12 residues. CDR3 sequence reads: CSVVTGGNEQFF. Written as DNA, the CDR3 is TGCAGCGTGGTGACAGGGGGCAATGAGCAGTTCTTC.

This clone was picked up a small number of times. V and J are TRBV29-1 and TRBJ1-2, with TRBD1 matching over 7 bases. Trimming at V came to 5 bases and at J to 6 bases, leaving 9 bases not matched to a gene. Germline V gives CDR1 SQVTM, CDR2 ANQGSEA. This CDR3 has 13 amino acids. In DNA form, the CDR3 reads TGCAGCGTTCATAAGAACACAGGGGATGGCTACACCTTC. Its translation is CSVHKNTGDGYTF.

This chain uses TRBV18 with TRBJ2-7; D is perhaps TRBD2 (6 bases). V dropped 3 bases and J dropped 0 bases, with 15 bases sitting between them. The germline V gene has CDR1 KGHSH and CDR2 LQKENI. This CDR3 contains 16 residues. Here the CDR3 reads CASSPRGGVHSYEQYF. In DNA form, the CDR3 reads TGTGCCAGCTCACCGCGGGGCGGGGTCCACTCCTACGAGCAGTACTTC.